Presented here are 30 T cell receptor beta chains from one specimen sequenced in a study of cytomegalovirus exposure and HLA in healthy donors. This PCR relied on a set of 60 Vbeta primers and 13 Jbeta primers. Some clones are missing from TCRdb's copy, which holds only in-frame ones; the method was immunoSEQ multiplex PCR. The table has around 180,000 clones, almost 85% seen once. Sequenced: PBMCs. The origin of the receptors is a woman in her forties or fifties in good health and CMV-seronegative.

The chain recombines TRBV7-3 with TRBJ2-5; the match to TRBD2 covers 10 bases. Germline V CDR1 and CDR2: SGHTA, FQGTGA. The V gene end was trimmed by 5 bases and the J gene end by 7 bases; junction bases not matched to a gene: 4. This CDR3 spans 13 amino acids. CDR3 loop: CASSPSGRGTQYF. DNA for the CDR3: TGTGCCAGCAGCCCAAGCGGGAGGGGGACCCAGTACTTC.

CDR3 protein: CASSQGVNTEAFF. The CDR3 DNA reads TGCGCCAGCAGCCAAGGAGTTAACACTGAAGCTTTCTTT. The rearrangement joins TRBV4-1 to TRBJ1-1; unclear D gene. V shed 1 base and J shed 2 bases, with 5 bases lying between them. Germline CDR1 reads MGHRA; CDR2 reads YSYEKL. The CDR3 is 13 residues long.

In its sample, this clone was seen a few times. The V call is TRBV7-9, the J call TRBJ1-2; D uncertain. Between the trimmed V and J ends, which lost 1 base and 8 bases, there was a span of 20 bases. Germline CDR1 is SEHNR and CDR2 is FQNEAQ (reference sequence). The CDR3 runs to 16 residues. The chain's CDR3 is CASSLGGEGSIGGYTF. CDR3 DNA: TGTGCCAGCAGCTTAGGGGGAGAGGGCTCTATCGGCGGCTACACCTTC.

This clone was recorded a few times. CDR3 amino acids: CASAPLGPYEQYF. The CDR3 nucleotides are TGTGCCAGCGCCCCGTTGGGCCCCTACGAGCAGTACTTC. V is TRBV6-6 and J is TRBJ2-7; D uncertain. The CDR3 loop spans 13 amino acids. Germline V CDR1 and CDR2: MNHNY, SVGAGI (reference sequence). V lost 8 bases and J lost 2, with 13 bases in between.

This chain joins TRBV2 and TRBJ2-3; 7 bases line up with TRBD2. With V trimmed by 5 bases and J by 4 bases, 9 bases remained unmatched. Germline lookup yields CDR1 SNHLY and CDR2 FYNNEI. The CDR3 contains 15 residues. Here the CDR3 DNA reads TGTGCCAGCAGTCAGAGCGGGACCGGGGCAGATACGCAGTATTTT. This translates into CASSQSGTGADTQYF.

The J gene is TRBJ2-1, the V gene TRBV13; 9 nucleotides align to TRBD2. Germline V gene data show CDR1 as PRHDT and CDR2 as FYEKMQ (reference sequence). This CDR3 contains 17 residues. V was pared by 0 bases and J by 2 bases, with 5 bases of the junction left unmatched. The CDR3, as DNA: TGTGCCAGCAGCTTAGGTTTAGCGGGGGCTCCCTACAATGAGCAGTTCTTC. This gives the protein CASSLGLAGAPYNEQFF.

This clone showed up just once. The chain links TRBV7-9 to TRBJ2-7; D perhaps matches TRBD2 (6 bases). This CDR3 is 13 amino acids long. Germline CDR1 reads SEHNR; CDR2 reads FQNEAQ (reference sequence). V was cut by 1 base and J by 11 bases, with 15 bases left in between. CDR3 DNA: TGTGCCAGCAGCTTAGGAAGCGGGCGATCCGAGTACTTC. Residues: CASSLGSGRSEYF.

The CDR3 protein is CASSLDLKHTEAFF. The CDR3 coding sequence is TGTGCCAGCAGCTTAGATCTAAAGCACACTGAAGCTTTCTTT. The rearrangement links TRBV7-2 to TRBJ1-1; D is ambiguous. The germline CDR1 and CDR2 sequences are SGHTA and FQGNSA. The CDR3 has 14 residues. Trimming pared 1 base from V and 3 bases from J, leaving 9 bases between.

The chain couples TRBV7-9 to TRBJ2-5, with 8 nucleotides matching TRBD1. Matching the DNA end better, TRBJ2-7 makes the J call doubtful. CDR3 length: 11 residues. Germline V lookup: CDR1 SEHNR, CDR2 FQNEAQ (reference sequence). Here the CDR3 reads CASNRGDEQYF. The CDR3 DNA follows: TGTGCCAGCAACAGGGGGGACGAGCAGTACTTC.

The chain combines TRBV11-1 with TRBJ2-7; D is perhaps TRBD1 (5 bases). Germline V gives CDR1 SGHAT, CDR2 FQDESV (reference sequence). The germline V and J ends were trimmed by 4 bases and 3 bases, with 10 bases remaining between them. CDR3 length: 13 residues. The CDR3 DNA sequence: TGTGCCAGCAGCTCCCCGGACAACTACGAGCAGTACTTC. This encodes CASSSPDNYEQYF.

The chain links TRBV30 to TRBJ2-3; a possible D gene is TRBD2 (5 bases). Germline V gives CDR1 GTSNPN, CDR2 SVGIG (reference sequence). With 6 bases removed from V and 0 bases from J, the gap between germline ends came to 16 bases. The CDR3 is 15 residues long. DNA for the CDR3: TGTGCCTGCCTGAGCGGTTCCATTAGCACAGATACGCAGTATTTT. It encodes CACLSGSISTDTQYF.

The V gene is TRBV6-6, the J gene TRBJ1-5; a possible D gene is TRBD1 (5 bases). The CDR3 is made up of 15 amino acids. The ends were cut back, 6 bases at V and 4 bases at J, with 16 bases in the middle. Germline V gene lookup returns CDR1 MNHNY and CDR2 SVGAGI (reference sequence). The CDR3 sequence is CASRGGSGRNQPQHF. CDR3 bases: TGTGCCAGCAGGGGTGGATCAGGGCGTAATCAGCCCCAGCATTTT.

The chain links TRBV10-3 to TRBJ1-3; TRBD1 is a possible D gene (5 bases). Trimming took 4 bases from V and 7 from J, leaving 8 bases between them. The CDR3 has 12 residues. Germline CDR1 reads ENHRY; CDR2 reads SYGVKD. In DNA form, the CDR3 reads TGTGCCATCAGTGTTCGGGGGAACACCATATATTTT. Translated, it gives CAISVRGNTIYF.

V usage is TRBV5-1 and J usage is TRBJ2-5; TRBD1 is a possible D gene (6 bases). The end of the DNA aligns better with TRBJ2-7, so the J call may be wrong. The CDR3 length is 13 residues. Per germline, CDR1 SGHRS and CDR2 YFSETQ. The CDR3 reads CASSATGNHEQYF. Here the CDR3 DNA reads TGCGCCAGCAGCGCTACAGGGAATCACGAGCAGTACTTC.

The V call is TRBV4-3, the J call TRBJ1-1, with a possible D match to TRBD1 (6 bases). The V and J ends lost 5 bases and 3 bases respectively, with 13 bases between them. The CDR3 is 14 residues long. Germline V gene lookup returns CDR1 LGHNA and CDR2 YSLEER. CDR3 region: CASSEQGWDTEAFF. The CDR3 DNA follows: TGCGCCAGCAGCGAACAGGGTTGGGACACTGAAGCTTTCTTT.

This chain uses TRBV7-3 with TRBJ2-3, with D perhaps TRBD2 (6 bases). Germline assignment: CDR1 SGHTA and CDR2 FQGTGA. The V gene lost 1 base and the J gene lost 3 bases, with 8 bases spanning the gap. This CDR3 contains 14 residues. CDR3 sequence: CASSLSRETDTQYF. The CDR3 DNA is TGTGCCAGCAGCTTAAGCCGGGAGACAGATACGCAGTATTTT.

This sequence joins TRBV7-9 and TRBJ2-5; 7 nucleotides agree with TRBD1. The CDR3 length is 14 residues. The ends lost 6 bases at V and 5 bases at J; junction bases unmatched: 9. Germline-derived CDR1 and CDR2 are SEHNR and FQNEAQ (reference sequence). The DNA for the CDR3 is TGTGCCAGCAGATCCGACAGGGTGGAGGAGACCCAGTACTTC. Residues: CASRSDRVEETQYF.

The chain couples TRBV10-3 to TRBJ2-5; 10 bases map to TRBD2. The trim removed 0 bases at V and 2 bases at J, leaving 12 bases unmatched. CDR1 is ENHRY and CDR2 is SYGVKD in the germline V gene. The CDR3 is made up of 19 amino acids. The CDR3 DNA follows: TGTGCCATCAGTGAGTCGATGCGGCTAGCGGGAGTTTTTCAAGAGACCCAGTACTTC. As protein: CAISESMRLAGVFQETQYF.

This chain connects TRBV6-1 to TRBJ1-5; D unresolved. The CDR3 covers 13 residues. Germline V gene sequence: CDR1 MNHNS, CDR2 SASEGT. The V gene lost 1 base and the J gene lost 2 bases, with 3 bases spanning the gap. CDR3 sequence reads: CASSEGRNQPQHF. CDR3 in DNA: TGTGCCAGCAGTGAAGGGCGCAATCAGCCCCAGCATTTT.

The V call is TRBV7-2, the J call TRBJ2-3; D not certain. CDR3 length: 12 amino acids. Germline V CDR1 and CDR2: SGHTA, FQGNSA. V gave up 3 bases and J gave up 3 bases, with 4 bases separating them. The CDR3 coding sequence is TGTGCCAGCAGCTTTAGTACAGATACGCAGTATTTT. This gives the protein CASSFSTDTQYF.

V gene TRBV28 combines with J gene TRBJ2-2; the D is unclear. The CDR3 sequence is 13 residues long. The V end was cut by 5 bases, the J end by 3 bases, with 7 bases between. Per the germline V gene, CDR1 is MDHEN and CDR2 is SYDVKM. The chain's CDR3 is CASSRIDTGELFF. DNA of the CDR3: TGTGCCAGCAGTCGTATCGACACCGGGGAGCTGTTTTTT.

V usage is TRBV7-9 and J usage is TRBJ1-2; 8 bases are shared with TRBD1. Trimming at V came to 5 bases and at J to 5 bases, leaving 7 bases not matched to a gene. CDR1 and CDR2 from the germline V gene are SEHNR and FQNEAQ (reference sequence). This CDR3 comprises 14 residues. The chain's CDR3 is CASSPGQGDYGYTF. The CDR3 nucleotides are TGTGCCAGCAGCCCCGGACAGGGAGATTATGGCTACACCTTC.

The chain combines TRBV9 with TRBJ2-1; no definite D call. The CDR3 loop spans 14 amino acids. V gave up 0 bases and J gave up 9 bases, with 13 bases separating them. CDR1 SGDLS and CDR2 YYNGEE come from the germline V gene. DNA for the CDR3: TGTGCCAGCAGCGTAGAGGCGTTGTCAGGTGAGCAGTTCTTC. Translating gives CASSVEALSGEQFF.

The chain links TRBV7-8 to TRBJ2-7, with a possible D match to TRBD2 (5 bases). CDR1 and CDR2 (germline): SGHVS, FQNEAQ. The CDR3 contains 16 residues. Deletions cut 2 bases from V and 2 bases from J, with 16 bases between. This CDR3 reads CASSLYSGSQAYEQYF. In nucleotides, the CDR3 is TGTGCCAGCAGCTTATATTCGGGATCGCAAGCCTACGAGCAGTACTTC.

This clone turned up a few times. This chain joins TRBV7-9 and TRBJ1-1; D is unresolved. The V end lost 8 bases, the J end lost 3 bases, and 16 bases lay between the germline ends. Germline V gene lookup returns CDR1 SEHNR and CDR2 FQNEAQ (reference sequence). The CDR3 is 14 amino acids. This CDR3 is CASSDRVADTEAFF. CDR3 bases: TGTGCCAGCTCCGATCGGGTGGCGGACACTGAAGCTTTCTTT.

The J gene is TRBJ2-7, the V gene TRBV7-2, with D perhaps matching TRBD2 (6 bases). The CDR3 consists of 13 residues. Trimming took 1 base from V and 4 from J, leaving 8 bases between them. Germline CDR1 reads SGHTA; CDR2 reads FQGNSA. In DNA, the CDR3 is TGTGCCAGCAGCTTAGGGACTATTTACGAGCAGTACTTC. It specifies CASSLGTIYEQYF.

The V and J genes are TRBV13 and TRBJ2-7, with D possibly TRBD1 on 6 matching bases. Between the trimmed V and J ends, which lost 4 bases and 3 bases, there was a span of 16 bases. The germline gives CDR1 PRHDT, CDR2 FYEKMQ (reference sequence). The CDR3 sequence is 15 residues long. The CDR3 spells CASSSRRGQLYEQYF. In DNA, the CDR3 is TGTGCCAGCAGCTCACGCCGGGGACAACTCTACGAGCAGTACTTC. Full variable domain (remainder filled in from reference TRBV13 and TRBJ2-7): AAGVIQSPRHLIKEKRETATLKCYPIPRHDTVYWYQQGPGQDPQFLISFYEKMQSDKGSIPDRFSAQQFSDYHSELNMSSLELGDSALYFCASSSRRGQLYEQYFGPGTRLTVT.

The V call is TRBV4-1, the J call TRBJ2-5; 10 bases fit TRBD2. Germline CDR1 reads MGHRA; CDR2 reads YSYEKL. The V gene end was trimmed by 0 bases and the J gene end by 5 bases; junction bases not matched to a gene: 12. This CDR3 is 18 amino acids long. The CDR3 DNA follows: TGCGCCAGCAGCCAAGATTTTCCAGAAGCGGGAGGGGGGGAGACCCAGTACTTC. Translation gives CASSQDFPEAGGGETQYF.

This clone was picked up a small number of times. This chain uses TRBV4-3 with TRBJ2-3, with TRBD2 matching 8 bases. V was clipped by 3 bases and J by 3 bases; unmatched bases: 11. From germline, CDR1 is LGHNA and CDR2 YSLEER. This CDR3 spans 17 amino acids. The CDR3 DNA is TGCGCCAGCAGCCATTCCCTAGCCGGGGGGGGGACAGATACGCAGTATTTT. Residues: CASSHSLAGGGTDTQYF.

This chain connects TRBV5-4 to TRBJ2-3; D may be TRBD2 (6 bases). The germline CDR1 and CDR2 sequences are SGHNT and YYREEE (reference sequence). V was clipped by 4 bases and J by 1 base, with 13 bases between them. The CDR3 runs to 15 residues. The DNA for the CDR3 is TGTGCCAGCAGCCCCACTAGCAAAGGCACAGATACGCAGTATTTT. It specifies CASSPTSKGTDTQYF.